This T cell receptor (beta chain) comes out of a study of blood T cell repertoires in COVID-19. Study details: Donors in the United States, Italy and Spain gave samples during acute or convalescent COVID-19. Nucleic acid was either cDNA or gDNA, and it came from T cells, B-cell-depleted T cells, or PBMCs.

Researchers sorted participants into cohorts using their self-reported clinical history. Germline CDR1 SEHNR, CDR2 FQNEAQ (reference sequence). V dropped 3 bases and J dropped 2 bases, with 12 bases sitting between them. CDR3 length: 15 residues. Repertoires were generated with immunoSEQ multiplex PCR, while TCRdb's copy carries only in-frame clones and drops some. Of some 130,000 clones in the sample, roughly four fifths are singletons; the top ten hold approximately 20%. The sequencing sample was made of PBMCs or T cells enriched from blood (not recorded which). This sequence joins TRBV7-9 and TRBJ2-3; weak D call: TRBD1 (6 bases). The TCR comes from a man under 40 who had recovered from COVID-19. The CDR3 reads CASSFSTGTTDTQYF. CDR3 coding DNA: TGTGCCAGCAGCTTCAGCACAGGGACCACAGATACGCAGTATTTT.